Listed below are T cell receptor beta chains from one sample, sequenced in a study of PD-1 blockade in classical Hodgkin lymphoma. The repertoire was sequenced with immunoSEQ multiplex PCR; TCRdb's copy has only in-frame clones and lacks some. The profile shows about 1,900 clones, approximately 80% of them singletons. This specimen was CD8+ T cells from blood, taken at baseline. Receptors were obtained from a human donor with classical Hodgkin lymphoma. Each CDR3 is given with its conserved first and last residue. Each record gives: V gene, clone size, D gene, J gene, CDR3 length, CDR3 DNA, CDR3 protein. A D gene is named only where the DNA matches it firmly. Rows give clone size only sometimes, using once, few, many, or a class for an expanded clone.

v_call: TRBV11-1
clone_size: -
d_call: -
j_call: TRBJ2-1
cdr3_length: 12
cdr3_nt: TGTGCCAGCAGCTCCGGGTATGAGGGGCAGTTCTTC
cdr3_aa: CASSSGYEGQFF

v_call: TRBV5-5
clone_size: -
d_call: -
j_call: TRBJ2-7
cdr3_length: 14
cdr3_nt: TGTGCCAGCAGCTTGTGGACGAGCTCCTACGAGCAGTACTTC
cdr3_aa: CASSLWTSSYEQYF

v_call: TRBV29-1
clone_size: -
d_call: TRBD2
j_call: TRBJ2-3
cdr3_length: 13
cdr3_nt: TGCAGCGCCCCTGTGCGGGAGGCAGATACGCAGTATTTT
cdr3_aa: CSAPVREADTQYF

v_call: TRBV2
clone_size: once
d_call: TRBD2
j_call: TRBJ2-4
cdr3_length: 13
cdr3_nt: TGTGCCAGCGGGGACACCGGGAGGGACATTCAGTACTTC
cdr3_aa: CASGDTGRDIQYF

v_call: TRBV5-6
clone_size: -
d_call: -
j_call: TRBJ2-5
cdr3_length: 18
cdr3_nt: TGTGCCAGCAGCTCCCTAGTCCGGGACACCAATACCCAAGAGACCCAGTACTTC
cdr3_aa: CASSSLVRDTNTQETQYF

v_call: TRBV7-9
clone_size: -
d_call: -
j_call: TRBJ1-1
cdr3_length: 13
cdr3_nt: TGTGCCAGCAGCCCCCCACAGTTGTGGTCAGCTTTCTTT
cdr3_aa: CASSPPQLWSAFF

v_call: TRBV28
clone_size: -
d_call: -
j_call: TRBJ1-5
cdr3_length: 14
cdr3_nt: TGTGCCAGCAGTTTTCTCCAGACCAATCAGCCCCAGCATTTT
cdr3_aa: CASSFLQTNQPQHF

v_call: TRBV9
clone_size: -
d_call: -
j_call: TRBJ2-5
cdr3_length: 13
cdr3_nt: TGTGCCAGCAGCCCTTTTGGACAGGAGACCCAGTACTTC
cdr3_aa: CASSPFGQETQYF

v_call: TRBV28
clone_size: -
d_call: -
j_call: TRBJ2-5
cdr3_length: 16
cdr3_nt: TGTGCCAGCAGTTTATCCCCTGTTGGAGGCGAGGAGACCCAGTACTTC
cdr3_aa: CASSLSPVGGEETQYF

v_call: TRBV7-7
clone_size: -
d_call: -
j_call: TRBJ2-3
cdr3_length: 16
cdr3_nt: TGTGCCAGCAGTAACTCACCGGGGGTTAGCACAGATACGCAGTATTTT
cdr3_aa: CASSNSPGVSTDTQYF

v_call: TRBV5-4
clone_size: -
d_call: -
j_call: TRBJ2-5
cdr3_length: 14
cdr3_nt: TGTGCCAGCAGCTTTACCAATATTGGAGAGACCCAGTACTTC
cdr3_aa: CASSFTNIGETQYF

v_call: TRBV28
clone_size: -
d_call: -
j_call: TRBJ2-7
cdr3_length: 14
cdr3_nt: TGTGCCAGCAGTCCCGTCCGGGACCCCTACGAGCAGTACTTC
cdr3_aa: CASSPVRDPYEQYF

v_call: TRBV10-2
clone_size: -
d_call: -
j_call: TRBJ1-3
cdr3_length: 16
cdr3_nt: TGCGCCAGCAGTGAGAACAGGGAGGGGGTTGGAAACACCATATATTTT
cdr3_aa: CASSENREGVGNTIYF

v_call: TRBV4-3
clone_size: -
d_call: -
j_call: TRBJ1-3
cdr3_length: 14
cdr3_nt: TGCGCCAGCAGCCTAGGAGGCTCTGGAAACACCATATATTTT
cdr3_aa: CASSLGGSGNTIYF

v_call: TRBV2
clone_size: -
d_call: -
j_call: TRBJ2-7
cdr3_length: 14
cdr3_nt: TGTGCCATCGCAACCGGGACAAGAGCCTACGAGCAGTACTTC
cdr3_aa: CAIATGTRAYEQYF

v_call: TRBV4-3
clone_size: -
d_call: TRBD2
j_call: TRBJ2-2
cdr3_length: 16
cdr3_nt: TGCGCCAGCAGCCGCGGACTAGCGGGAAGGGACGGGGAGCTGTTTTTT
cdr3_aa: CASSRGLAGRDGELFF

v_call: TRBV7-2
clone_size: -
d_call: -
j_call: TRBJ2-1
cdr3_length: 17
cdr3_nt: TGTGCCAGCAGCACCCGGGACGCCCTGGCCCCCTACAATGAGCAGTTCTTC
cdr3_aa: CASSTRDALAPYNEQFF

v_call: TRBV5-5
clone_size: -
d_call: TRBD1
j_call: TRBJ2-3
cdr3_length: 17
cdr3_nt: TGTGCCAGCAGCTTGGTCCAGGGGGCATGGGTCAAAGATACGCAGTATTTT
cdr3_aa: CASSLVQGAWVKDTQYF

v_call: TRBV7-6
clone_size: -
d_call: -
j_call: TRBJ2-1
cdr3_length: 14
cdr3_nt: TGTGCCAGCAGCTTCTCGGGGTATGCCGATGAGCAGTTCTTC
cdr3_aa: CASSFSGYADEQFF

v_call: TRBV7-8
clone_size: once
d_call: TRBD2
j_call: TRBJ2-1
cdr3_length: 15
cdr3_nt: TGTGCCAGCAGCTTAAAAGCGGGGGGGCCGAATGAGCAGTTCTTC
cdr3_aa: CASSLKAGGPNEQFF

v_call: TRBV15
clone_size: -
d_call: -
j_call: TRBJ2-3
cdr3_length: 13
cdr3_nt: TGTGCCACCAGCTTCCTACAGGAAGATACGCAGTATTTT
cdr3_aa: CATSFLQEDTQYF

v_call: TRBV28
clone_size: few
d_call: TRBD1
j_call: TRBJ1-2
cdr3_length: 14
cdr3_nt: TGTGCCAGCAGTTTGACAGGGGCTAACTATGGCTACACCTTC
cdr3_aa: CASSLTGANYGYTF

v_call: TRBV7-8
clone_size: -
d_call: -
j_call: TRBJ2-7
cdr3_length: 15
cdr3_nt: TGTGCCAGCAGCTTCCGAGGTTTCGGTTCCTACGAGCAGTACTTC
cdr3_aa: CASSFRGFGSYEQYF

v_call: TRBV7-6
clone_size: -
d_call: -
j_call: TRBJ2-5
cdr3_length: 11
cdr3_nt: TGTGCCAGCAGCCCGGGGCAGACCCAGTACTTC
cdr3_aa: CASSPGQTQYF

v_call: TRBV25-1
clone_size: -
d_call: TRBD1
j_call: TRBJ2-2
cdr3_length: 16
cdr3_nt: TGTGCCAGCAGTGAATTAACAGGGGCCGGCACCGGGGAGCTGTTTTTT
cdr3_aa: CASSELTGAGTGELFF

v_call: TRBV7-9
clone_size: -
d_call: -
j_call: TRBJ2-2
cdr3_length: 12
cdr3_nt: TGTGCCAGCAGCTTGGGTAGTGGGGAGCTGTTTTTT
cdr3_aa: CASSLGSGELFF

v_call: TRBV5-6
clone_size: -
d_call: -
j_call: TRBJ2-7
cdr3_length: 14
cdr3_nt: TGTGCCAGCAGCTTGGGGACGGGGGTCTACGAGCAGTACTTC
cdr3_aa: CASSLGTGVYEQYF

v_call: TRBV4-3
clone_size: -
d_call: TRBD2
j_call: TRBJ2-1
cdr3_length: 17
cdr3_nt: TGCGCCAGCAGCCAAGGGCTAGCGGGAGGGCCTACATATGAGCAGTTCTTC
cdr3_aa: CASSQGLAGGPTYEQFF

v_call: TRBV30
clone_size: -
d_call: -
j_call: TRBJ1-1
cdr3_length: 14
cdr3_nt: TGTGCCTGGAGAGCAAAGGGGACATCTGTTGAAGCTTTCTTT
cdr3_aa: CAWRAKGTSVEAFF

v_call: TRBV6-6
clone_size: -
d_call: -
j_call: TRBJ1-3
cdr3_length: 15
cdr3_nt: TGTGCCAGCAGTTACGGGGCCGACCCTGGAAACACCATATATTTT
cdr3_aa: CASSYGADPGNTIYF

v_call: TRBV7-9
clone_size: -
d_call: -
j_call: TRBJ1-4
cdr3_length: 13
cdr3_nt: TGTGCCGGGTCGTTACCAACTAATGAAAAACTGTTTTTT
cdr3_aa: CAGSLPTNEKLFF

v_call: TRBV5-6
clone_size: -
d_call: -
j_call: TRBJ2-7
cdr3_length: 14
cdr3_nt: TGTGCCAGCAGCTTGAGGGGATCTCCCTACGAGCAGTACTTC
cdr3_aa: CASSLRGSPYEQYF

v_call: TRBV6-5
clone_size: -
d_call: -
j_call: TRBJ1-1
cdr3_length: 16
cdr3_nt: TGTGCCAGCAGTTACTCATCCACAACAGGGTATACTGAAGCTTTCTTT
cdr3_aa: CASSYSSTTGYTEAFF

v_call: TRBV30
clone_size: -
d_call: TRBD1
j_call: TRBJ1-2
cdr3_length: 13
cdr3_nt: TGTGCCTGGAGTGGACAGGGAGGGTCTGGCTACACCTTC
cdr3_aa: CAWSGQGGSGYTF

v_call: TRBV7-2
clone_size: once
d_call: TRBD1
j_call: TRBJ1-2
cdr3_length: 14
cdr3_nt: TGTGCCAGCAGCTTTGACAGGGAAGTGGCTGGCTACACCTTC
cdr3_aa: CASSFDREVAGYTF

v_call: TRBV27
clone_size: -
d_call: -
j_call: TRBJ1-2
cdr3_length: 14
cdr3_nt: TGTGCCAGCAGCCTCGGAGCCGGGGTCTATGGCTACACCTTC
cdr3_aa: CASSLGAGVYGYTF

v_call: TRBV7-9
clone_size: -
d_call: TRBD2
j_call: TRBJ2-7
cdr3_length: 15
cdr3_nt: TGTGCCAGCAGACCACCGGGACTAGCGAAGTACGAGCAGTACTTC
cdr3_aa: CASRPPGLAKYEQYF

v_call: TRBV27
clone_size: -
d_call: -
j_call: TRBJ2-2
cdr3_length: 14
cdr3_nt: TGTGCCAGCACCGGGACGTCGAACACCGGGGAGCTGTTTTTT
cdr3_aa: CASTGTSNTGELFF

v_call: TRBV30
clone_size: -
d_call: -
j_call: TRBJ2-7
cdr3_length: 12
cdr3_nt: TGTGCCTGGAGTGATGCGTCCTACGAGCAGTACTTC
cdr3_aa: CAWSDASYEQYF

v_call: TRBV2
clone_size: -
d_call: -
j_call: TRBJ2-7
cdr3_length: 20
cdr3_nt: TGTGCCAGCAGTAATCCCGCCTCCGTGCCAACCTACAAACCTCTCTACGAGCAGTACTTC
cdr3_aa: CASSNPASVPTYKPLYEQYF

v_call: TRBV28
clone_size: -
d_call: -
j_call: TRBJ2-7
cdr3_length: 16
cdr3_nt: TGTGCCAGCAATCCACGGACAGCCCCTACACTCTACGAGCAGTACTTC
cdr3_aa: CASNPRTAPTLYEQYF

v_call: TRBV9
clone_size: -
d_call: TRBD2
j_call: TRBJ2-7
cdr3_length: 14
cdr3_nt: TGTGCCAGCAGCCCTGGGGGGGGAACCAACGAGCAGTACTTC
cdr3_aa: CASSPGGGTNEQYF

v_call: TRBV9
clone_size: -
d_call: -
j_call: TRBJ2-1
cdr3_length: 18
cdr3_nt: TGTGCCAGCAGCGTAGCTCGACACGATCCGAGCTCCTACAATGAGCAGTTCTTC
cdr3_aa: CASSVARHDPSSYNEQFF

v_call: TRBV7-9
clone_size: -
d_call: TRBD2
j_call: TRBJ2-1
cdr3_length: 17
cdr3_nt: TGTGCCAGCAGCTTAGGTCCAGCGGGAGTGGAAGGCAATGAGCAGTTCTTC
cdr3_aa: CASSLGPAGVEGNEQFF

v_call: TRBV7-8
clone_size: -
d_call: -
j_call: TRBJ2-7
cdr3_length: 13
cdr3_nt: TGTGCCAGCAGTGAGGCAGGGTACCACGAGCAGTACTTC
cdr3_aa: CASSEAGYHEQYF

v_call: TRBV5-1
clone_size: -
d_call: -
j_call: TRBJ2-3
cdr3_length: 15
cdr3_nt: TGCGCCAGCAGCTTGGTCTACTCCCACACAGATACGCAGTATTTT
cdr3_aa: CASSLVYSHTDTQYF

v_call: TRBV4-1
clone_size: -
d_call: -
j_call: TRBJ1-2
cdr3_length: 14
cdr3_nt: TGCGCCAGCAGCCAAGTCCCTGGACGGGAGGGCTACACCTTC
cdr3_aa: CASSQVPGREGYTF

v_call: TRBV30
clone_size: -
d_call: -
j_call: TRBJ2-1
cdr3_length: 12
cdr3_nt: TGTGCCTGGAGTACTACCTACAATGAGCAGTTCTTC
cdr3_aa: CAWSTTYNEQFF